The clone carrying this TCR beta chain was counted between two and nine times. Its antigen remains unknown. The entry originates in a study of T-cell memory formation after mild COVID-19. Findings and caveats of the study: Day 15 to 85 contracting clones showed balanced CD4/CD8; day 15 to 37 expanders favored CD4+.

Germline CDR1 reads SGHTA; CDR2 reads FQGNSA. Germline trimming cut 0 bases from V and 2 bases from J; bases unmatched to any gene: 7. The CDR3 covers 16 residues. Via MiXCR, TCRdb re-called the 5' RACE reads, giving one row per CDR3 protein. The sample carries roughly 130,000 distinct CDR3 sequences, 15% to 20% recorded once. The chain has TRBV7-2 and TRBJ2-7, with 7 bases matching TRBD2. The sequence was collected from an adult woman who had mild COVID-19 (a few samples of this study predate the infection). Cell type and time point are not known. The source material was PBMCs or a T cell subset sorted from them (not recorded which). The CDR3 here is CASSLASSSGTYEQYF. The CDR3 coding sequence is TGTGCCAGCAGCTTAGCGAGCTCGAGCGGGACCTACGAGCAGTACTTC.